Each of the 27 T cell receptor beta chains below was sequenced from the same sample in a study of blood T cell repertoires in COVID-19 (dated by TCRdb to 2018 to 2020). Receptors were amplified or captured by the immunoSEQ multiplex PCR assay. As stored in TCRdb, this immuneACCESS dataset retains in-frame rearrangements with V and J assigned. A fraction of the clones does not appear; measured against another copy, unresolved V genes explain less than half of the discrepancy, and the remainder lacks a known reason. Recorded for this sample are 15,000 to 20,000 clones; about four fifths of them occurred a single time. Together, the top ten hold approximately 28% of the sample. The sample taken for sequencing was peripheral blood. The receptors stem from a woman in her 70s with active COVID-19.

This clone was found once. This chain uses TRBV7-9 with TRBJ2-5, with a weak D call TRBD1 (6 bases). Trimming removed 4 bases at V and 2 bases at J, with 14 bases between. The CDR3 spans 15 residues. Germline CDR1 SEHNR, CDR2 FQNEAQ (reference sequence). The CDR3 DNA reads TGTGCCAGCAGCTCCACGACAGGTCTGCAAGAGACCCAGTACTTC. The encoded protein is CASSSTTGLQETQYF.

The chain couples TRBV28 to TRBJ1-2; 7 bases map to TRBD1. After removal of 10 bases from V and 2 bases from J, the junction contained 7 bases not matched to a gene. Germline V gene sequence: CDR1 MDHEN, CDR2 SYDVKM. This CDR3 spans 13 amino acids. The CDR3 is CAIEDRKNYGYTF. The CDR3 nucleotides are TGTGCCATCGAGGACAGGAAAAACTATGGCTACACCTTC.

This chain uses TRBV2 with TRBJ2-3; 12 bases match TRBD2. J was trimmed by 4 bases and V by 9 bases; bases with no gene match: 11. The germline V gene encodes CDR1 SNHLY and CDR2 FYNNEI. The CDR3 covers 16 residues. The CDR3 loop reads CASSPLAGGLADTQYF. CDR3 nucleotide sequence: TGTGCCAGTAGTCCACTAGCGGGAGGACTCGCAGATACGCAGTATTTT. Variable domain in full (rest from reference TRBV2 and TRBJ2-3): EPEVTQTPSHQVTQMGQEVILRCVPISNHLYFYWYRQILGQKVEFLVSFYNNEISEKSEIFDDQFSVERPDGSNFTLKIRSTKLEDSAMYFCASSPLAGGLADTQYFGPGTRLTVL.

The chain has TRBV6-5 and TRBJ2-1, with D possibly TRBD2 on 5 matching bases. This CDR3 spans 14 amino acids. Trimming cost V 7 bases and J 8 bases, with 18 bases left between them. Looked up from germline, CDR1 is MNHEY and CDR2 is SVGAGI. This CDR3 is CASKAGKERDEQFF. CDR3 in DNA: TGTGCCAGCAAAGCCGGGAAGGAGAGGGATGAGCAGTTCTTC.

J is TRBJ1-2 and V is TRBV5-6, with 8 bases lining up with TRBD1. The germline V gene has CDR1 SGHDT and CDR2 YYEEEE. V dropped 4 bases and J dropped 2; count of bases not matched to a gene: 4. This CDR3 has 14 amino acids. The CDR3 DNA reads TGTGCCAGCAGCGGACGACAGGGGAACTATGGCTACACCTTC. Its translation: CASSGRQGNYGYTF.

The gene calls are TRBV4-1 and TRBJ2-1; D may be TRBD2 (7 bases). V was cut by 2 bases and J by 6 bases, with 17 bases left in between. The CDR3 totals 16 residues. CDR1 is MGHRA, CDR2 YSYEKL, per germline. CDR3 region: CASSQRGAGRGNEQFF. CDR3 nucleotides: TGCGCCAGCAGCCAACGGGGGGCAGGGCGGGGCAATGAGCAGTTCTTC.

This clone was recorded a few times. This chain joins TRBV5-4 and TRBJ2-5, with 13 bases that match TRBD2. CDR1 SGHNT and CDR2 YYREEE come from the germline V gene (reference sequence). The J segment lost 5 bases and the V segment lost 5 bases, leaving 0 bases of the junction unmatched. The CDR3 loop spans 13 amino acids. The CDR3 loop is CASRLAGGETQYF. The CDR3, as DNA: TGTGCCAGCAGACTAGCGGGAGGGGAGACCCAGTACTTC.

The chain links TRBV28 to TRBJ2-3, with a weak D call TRBD2 (6 bases). This CDR3 contains 16 residues. CDR1 is MDHEN, CDR2 SYDVKM, per germline. V was cut by 8 bases and J by 2 bases, with 20 bases left in between. CDR3 nucleotide sequence: TGTGCCAGCTCTTACCCCAGGGACTTGTCCACAGATACGCAGTATTTT. It encodes CASSYPRDLSTDTQYF.

The chain links TRBV7-9 to TRBJ2-3; 12 nucleotides match TRBD2. The length of the CDR3 is 18 residues. CDR1 SEHNR and CDR2 FQNEAQ come from the germline V gene (reference sequence). V was pared by 4 bases and J by 2 bases, with 10 bases of the junction left unmatched. CDR3 DNA: TGTGCCAGCAGCTCGACTGTACTAGCGGGAGGCCCCACAGATACGCAGTATTTT. Protein product: CASSSTVLAGGPTDTQYF.

V gene TRBV28 combines with J gene TRBJ2-7; 16 bases fit TRBD2. The length of the CDR3 is 20 residues. Germline values: CDR1 MDHEN, CDR2 SYDVKM. V lost 4 bases, J lost 0 bases, and 12 bases stayed unmatched. Written as DNA, the CDR3 is TGTGCCAGCAGTTCGCCCTCCGGGACTAGCGGGAGGGCGGACTCCTACGAGCAGTACTTC. Residues: CASSSPSGTSGRADSYEQYF. Using reference TRBV28 and TRBJ2-7 for the parts outside the CDR3, the full variable domain is DVKVTQSSRYLVKRTGEKVFLECVQDMDHENMFWYRQDPGLGLRLIYFSYDVKMKEKGDIPEGYSVSREKKERFSLILESASTNQTSMYLCASSSPSGTSGRADSYEQYFGPGTRLTVT.

This chain uses TRBV29-1 with TRBJ2-1; D perhaps matches TRBD1 (6 bases). Germline lookup yields CDR1 SQVTM and CDR2 ANQGSEA. Trimming took 5 bases from V and 5 from J, leaving 13 bases between them. This CDR3 comprises 13 residues. The CDR3 is CSVRWTAHNEQFF. CDR3 DNA sequence: TGCAGCGTTCGATGGACAGCACACAATGAGCAGTTCTTC.

This clone was picked up one time. This chain's CDR3 is CASSPMGTQGDTQYF. In DNA form, the CDR3 reads TGTGCCAGCTCACCGATGGGGACACAAGGAGATACGCAGTATTTT. The chain employs TRBV18 and TRBJ2-3; TRBD1 is a possible D gene (6 bases). CDR3 length: 15 residues. V lost 3 bases to trimming and J lost 5 bases, with 15 bases between them. The germline gives CDR1 KGHSH, CDR2 LQKENI.

In DNA form, the CDR3 reads TGTGCCAGCAGCTCGCGGGAGGGCCTCGCAGATACGCAGTATTTT. Translation gives CASSSREGLADTQYF. The chain combines TRBV5-6 with TRBJ2-3, with 9 bases lining up with TRBD2. The V and J ends lost 3 bases and 4 bases, in that order; junction bases with no gene match: 6. CDR1 and CDR2 (germline): SGHDT, YYEEEE. The CDR3 length is 15 residues.

The chain is built from TRBV7-9 and TRBJ2-3; TRBD2 is a possible D gene (5 bases). This CDR3 has 15 amino acids. V lost 1 base to trimming and J lost 1 base, with 9 bases between them. Germline CDR1 and CDR2: SEHNR and FQNEAQ (reference sequence). The CDR3 is CASSLGIGGTDTQYF. The CDR3 nucleotides read TGTGCCAGCAGCTTAGGAATCGGGGGCACAGATACGCAGTATTTT.

The chain uses TRBV4-2 and TRBJ2-1; D possibly corresponds to TRBD2 (6 bases). This CDR3 is 16 amino acids long. The germline V gene has CDR1 LGHNA and CDR2 YNFKEQ. Trimming cost V 0 bases and J 2 bases, with 11 bases left between them. In DNA, the CDR3 is TGTGCCAGCAGCCAAGATTTTAGCGGAGCCTACAATGAGCAGTTCTTC. It encodes CASSQDFSGAYNEQFF.

This clone is large (0.1 to 1%) within its sample. J is TRBJ2-7 and V is TRBV10-3, with D possibly being TRBD2 (5 bases). Germline CDR1 reads ENHRY; CDR2 reads SYGVKD. The CDR3 covers 14 residues. Trimming cost V 6 bases and J 6 bases, with 18 bases left between them. The CDR3, as DNA: TGTGCCATCAGCCCACTAGGGCCTCTCTTCGAGCAGTACTTC. This encodes CAISPLGPLFEQYF.

On this clone itself: The junction departs from the called germline gene at one end, perhaps through a read error. This chain joins TRBV7-8 and TRBJ2-7; the D gene is possibly TRBD2 (5 bases). Germline lookup yields CDR1 SGHVS and CDR2 FQNEAQ. This CDR3 has 13 residues. CDR3 in DNA: TGTGCCAGCAGCCGCGGGTTGGGAGAACCGGCCGTCTTC. Its protein is CASSRGLGEPAVF.

V is TRBV14 and J is TRBJ1-1; maybe TRBD1 (5 bases). V lost 4 bases, J lost 4 bases, and 10 bases lay in between. CDR3 length: 13 amino acids. CDR1 is SGHDN, CDR2 FVKESK, per germline. The CDR3 reads CASSRQQGTEAFF. In nucleotides, the CDR3 is TGTGCCAGCAGCCGCCAGCAGGGCACTGAAGCTTTCTTT.

This sequence joins TRBV28 and TRBJ1-3, with D tentatively TRBD1 (5 bases). This CDR3 has 14 residues. CDR1 and CDR2 (germline): MDHEN, SYDVKM. V was trimmed by 6 bases and J by 3 bases, leaving 12 bases between them. DNA for the CDR3: TGTGCCAGCAGCCCGGGGGGGATTGGAAACACCATATATTTT. The encoded protein is CASSPGGIGNTIYF.

The chain uses TRBV19 and TRBJ2-6; 9 bases are shared with TRBD1. Trimming cost V 3 bases and J 1 base; bases outside gene matches: 4. CDR1 and CDR2 from the germline V gene are LNHDA and SQIVND (reference sequence). This CDR3 has 17 amino acids. The CDR3 nucleotides read TGTGCCAGTAGTATTGGACAGGGGTATTCTGGGGCCAACGTCCTGACTTTC. Translating it yields CASSIGQGYSGANVLTF.

This chain links TRBV29-1 with TRBJ2-1, with 7 bases that match TRBD2. The CDR3 runs to 13 residues. V dropped 7 bases and J dropped 2; count of bases not matched to a gene: 5. Germline lookup yields CDR1 SQVTM and CDR2 ANQGSEA. DNA of the CDR3: TGCAGCGCTGGGCGGGAGCCCTACAATGAGCAGTTCTTC. Translating it yields CSAGREPYNEQFF.

This clone was picked up a small number of times. The J gene is TRBJ1-1, the V gene TRBV28; 7 bases map to TRBD1. This CDR3 comprises 12 residues. J was trimmed by 6 bases and V by 6 bases; bases with no gene match: 4. The germline gives CDR1 MDHEN, CDR2 SYDVKM. The CDR3 sequence: CASRPQGPEAFF. Written as DNA, the CDR3 is TGTGCCAGCAGGCCACAGGGGCCTGAAGCTTTCTTT. The full variable domain, its missing parts supplied by reference TRBV28 and TRBJ1-1, is DVKVTQSSRYLVKRTGEKVFLECVQDMDHENMFWYRQDPGLGLRLIYFSYDVKMKEKGDIPEGYSVSREKKERFSLILESASTNQTSMYLCASRPQGPEAFFGQGTRLTVV.

Here the CDR3 DNA reads TGTGCCAGCAGCGCAGCGGCGGGAAACAATGAGCAGTTCTTC. As protein: CASSAAAGNNEQFF. The J gene is TRBJ2-1, the V gene TRBV11-3, with a possible D match to TRBD2 (6 bases). The CDR3 contains 14 residues. Trimming pared 5 bases from V and 5 bases from J, leaving 13 bases between. Germline CDR1 and CDR2: SGHNT and YENEEA. The full variable domain, rest sourced from reference TRBV11-3 and TRBJ2-1, is EAGVVQSPRYKIIEKKQPVAFWCNPISGHNTLYWYLQNLGQGPELLIRYENEEAVDDSQLPKDRFSAERLKGVDSTLKIQPAELGDSAVYLCASSAAAGNNEQFFGPGTRLTVL.

The rearrangement links TRBV18 to TRBJ2-1, with 7 positions matching TRBD2. CDR3 length: 16 amino acids. The germline V gene encodes CDR1 KGHSH and CDR2 LQKENI. The V and J ends lost 0 bases and 1 base, in that order; junction bases with no gene match: 3. CDR3 in DNA: TGTGCCAGCTCACCACCGGCGCGGGGGTCCTACAATGAGCAGTTCTTC. Protein product: CASSPPARGSYNEQFF.

This clone was detected only once. This chain uses TRBV7-2 with TRBJ2-7; possible D gene TRBD1, 5 bases. V was pared by 5 bases and J by 5 bases, with 10 bases between. This CDR3 has 12 residues. CDR1 is SGHTA, CDR2 FQGNSA, per germline. The CDR3 protein is CASSRGTDEQYF. The CDR3, as DNA: TGTGCCAGCAGCAGGGGAACCGACGAGCAGTACTTC.

This chain uses TRBV10-3 with TRBJ1-2, with D perhaps matching TRBD1 (5 bases). Per the germline V gene, CDR1 is ENHRY and CDR2 is SYGVKD. The ends were cut back, 0 bases at V and 4 bases at J, with 15 bases in the middle. The CDR3 covers 16 residues. CDR3 region: CAISESTGRAGYGYTF. In DNA form, the CDR3 reads TGTGCCATCAGTGAGTCAACAGGAAGGGCTGGCTATGGCTACACCTTC.

This chain joins TRBV5-8 and TRBJ2-6, with D perhaps TRBD2 (6 bases). CDR3 length: 16 residues. Deletions cut 3 bases from V and 0 bases from J, with 10 bases between. CDR1 SGHTS and CDR2 YDEGEE come from the germline V gene. In nucleotides, the CDR3 is TGTGCCAGCAGCTCGGGGGTTAGCTCTGGGGCCAACGTCCTGACTTTC. It encodes CASSSGVSSGANVLTF.